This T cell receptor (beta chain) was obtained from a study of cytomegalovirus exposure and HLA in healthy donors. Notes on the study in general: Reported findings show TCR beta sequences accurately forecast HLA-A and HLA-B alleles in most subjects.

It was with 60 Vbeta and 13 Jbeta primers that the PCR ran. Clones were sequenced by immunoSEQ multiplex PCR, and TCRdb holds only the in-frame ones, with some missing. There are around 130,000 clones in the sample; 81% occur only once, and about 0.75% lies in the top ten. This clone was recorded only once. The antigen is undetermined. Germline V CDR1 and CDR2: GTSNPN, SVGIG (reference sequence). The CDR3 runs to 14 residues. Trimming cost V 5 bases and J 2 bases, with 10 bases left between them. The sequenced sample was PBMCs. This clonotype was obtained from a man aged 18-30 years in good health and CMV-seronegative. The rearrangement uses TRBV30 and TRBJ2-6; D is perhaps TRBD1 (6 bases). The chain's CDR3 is CAWRAGAGANVLTF. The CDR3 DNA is TGTGCCTGGCGAGCAGGGGCTGGGGCCAACGTCCTGACTTTC. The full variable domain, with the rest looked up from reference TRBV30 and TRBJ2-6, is SQTIHQWPATLVQPVGSPLSLECTVEGTSNPNLYWYRQAAGRGLQLLFYSVGIGQISSEVPQNLSASRPQDRQFILSSKKLLLSDSGFYLCAWRAGAGANVLTFGAGSRLTVL.